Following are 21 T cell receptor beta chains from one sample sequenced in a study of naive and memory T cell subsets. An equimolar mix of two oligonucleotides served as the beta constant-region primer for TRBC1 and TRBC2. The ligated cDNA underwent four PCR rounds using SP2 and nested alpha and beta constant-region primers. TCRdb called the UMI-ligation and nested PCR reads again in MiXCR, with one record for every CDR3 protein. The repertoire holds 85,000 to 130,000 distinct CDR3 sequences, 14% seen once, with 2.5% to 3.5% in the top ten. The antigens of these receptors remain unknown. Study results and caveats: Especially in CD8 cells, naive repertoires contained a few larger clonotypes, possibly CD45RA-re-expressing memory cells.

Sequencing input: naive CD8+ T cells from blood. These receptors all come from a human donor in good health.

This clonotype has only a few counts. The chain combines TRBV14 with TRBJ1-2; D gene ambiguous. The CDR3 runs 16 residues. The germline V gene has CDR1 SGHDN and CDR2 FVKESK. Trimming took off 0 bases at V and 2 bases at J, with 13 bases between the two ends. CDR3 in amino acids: CASSQEAGLGNYGYTF. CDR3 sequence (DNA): TGTGCCAGCAGCCAAGAGGCCGGGCTCGGGAACTATGGCTACACCTTC. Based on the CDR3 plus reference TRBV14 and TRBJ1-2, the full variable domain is EAGVTQFPSHSVIEKGQTVTLRCDPISGHDNLYWYRRVMGKEIKFLLHFVKESKQDESGMPNNRFLAERTGGTYSTLKVQPAELEDSGVYFCASSQEAGLGNYGYTFGSGTRLTVV.

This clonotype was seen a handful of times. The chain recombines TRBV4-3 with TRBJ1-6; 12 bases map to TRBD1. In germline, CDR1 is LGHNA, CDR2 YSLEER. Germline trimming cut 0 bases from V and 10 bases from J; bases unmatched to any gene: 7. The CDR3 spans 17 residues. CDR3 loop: CASSQDGTGTGGSPLHF. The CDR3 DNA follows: TGCGCCAGCAGCCAAGATGGCACCGGGACAGGGGGCTCACCCCTCCACTTT.

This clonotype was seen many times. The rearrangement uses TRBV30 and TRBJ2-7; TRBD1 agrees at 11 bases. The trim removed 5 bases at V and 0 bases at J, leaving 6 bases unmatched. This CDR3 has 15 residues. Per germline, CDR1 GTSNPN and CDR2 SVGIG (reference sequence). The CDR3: CAWSPGTGGSYEQYF. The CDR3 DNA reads TGTGCCTGGTCCCCCGGGACAGGGGGCTCCTACGAGCAGTACTTC.

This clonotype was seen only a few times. The CDR3 sequence is CASSPIRSNQPQHF. The CDR3 DNA sequence: TGTGCCAGCAGCCCAATCCGGAGCAATCAGCCCCAGCATTTT. The chain joins TRBV6-2 or TRBV6-3 to TRBJ1-5; no clear D gene. CDR1 is MNHEY and CDR2 is SVGEGT in the germline V gene. The CDR3 runs to 14 residues. V lost 6 bases to trimming and J lost 1 base, with 10 bases between them.

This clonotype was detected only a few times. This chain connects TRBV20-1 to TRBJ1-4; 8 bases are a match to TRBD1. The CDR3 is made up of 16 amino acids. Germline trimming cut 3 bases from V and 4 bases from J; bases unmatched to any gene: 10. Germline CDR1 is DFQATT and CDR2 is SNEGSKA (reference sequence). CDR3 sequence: CSARDPRGRNNEKLFF. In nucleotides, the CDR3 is TGCAGTGCTAGGGACCCCAGGGGGCGGAATAATGAAAAACTGTTTTTT.

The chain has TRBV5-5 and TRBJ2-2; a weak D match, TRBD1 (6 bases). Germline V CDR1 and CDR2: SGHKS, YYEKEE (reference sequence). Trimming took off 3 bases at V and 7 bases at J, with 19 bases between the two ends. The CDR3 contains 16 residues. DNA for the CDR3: TGTGCCAGCAGCTCCCTTTTGACAGGTATCGGCGGGGAGCTGTTTTTT. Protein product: CASSSLLTGIGGELFF.

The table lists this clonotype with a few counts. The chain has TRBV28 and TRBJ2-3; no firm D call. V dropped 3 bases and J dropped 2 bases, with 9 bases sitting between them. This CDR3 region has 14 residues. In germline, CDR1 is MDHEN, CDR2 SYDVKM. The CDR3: CASSFSINTDTQYF. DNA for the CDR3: TGTGCCAGCAGTTTCAGCATAAACACAGATACGCAGTATTTT.

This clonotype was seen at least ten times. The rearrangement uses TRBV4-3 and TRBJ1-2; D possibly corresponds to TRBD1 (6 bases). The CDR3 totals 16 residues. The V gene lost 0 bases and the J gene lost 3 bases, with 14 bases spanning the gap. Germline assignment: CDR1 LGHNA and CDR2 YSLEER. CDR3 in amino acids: CASSQERGGPDYGYTF. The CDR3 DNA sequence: TGCGCCAGCAGCCAAGAGAGGGGGGGCCCGGACTATGGCTACACCTTC.

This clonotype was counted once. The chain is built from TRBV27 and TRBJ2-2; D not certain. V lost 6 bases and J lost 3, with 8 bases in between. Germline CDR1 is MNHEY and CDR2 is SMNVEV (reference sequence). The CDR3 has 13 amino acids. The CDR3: CASRRSYTGELFF. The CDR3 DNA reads TGTGCCAGCAGGCGCTCGTACACCGGGGAGCTGTTTTTT.

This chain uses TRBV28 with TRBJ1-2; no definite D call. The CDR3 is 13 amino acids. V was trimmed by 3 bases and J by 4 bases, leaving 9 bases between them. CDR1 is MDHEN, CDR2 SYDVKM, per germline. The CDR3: CASSFELGYGYTF. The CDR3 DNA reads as TGTGCCAGCAGTTTCGAACTGGGCTATGGCTACACCTTC.

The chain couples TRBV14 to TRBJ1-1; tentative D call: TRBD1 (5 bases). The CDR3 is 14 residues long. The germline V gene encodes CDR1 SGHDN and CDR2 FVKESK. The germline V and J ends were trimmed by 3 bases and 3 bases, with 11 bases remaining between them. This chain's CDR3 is CASSHRVSDTEAFF. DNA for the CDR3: TGTGCCAGCAGCCACAGGGTCAGCGACACTGAAGCTTTCTTT.

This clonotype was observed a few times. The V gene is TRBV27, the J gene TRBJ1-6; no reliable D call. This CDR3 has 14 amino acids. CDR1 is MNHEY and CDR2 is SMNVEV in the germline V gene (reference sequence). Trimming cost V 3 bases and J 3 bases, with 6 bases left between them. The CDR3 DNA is TGTGCCAGCAGTTTCCGGGACTATAATTCACCCCTCCACTTT. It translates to CASSFRDYNSPLHF.

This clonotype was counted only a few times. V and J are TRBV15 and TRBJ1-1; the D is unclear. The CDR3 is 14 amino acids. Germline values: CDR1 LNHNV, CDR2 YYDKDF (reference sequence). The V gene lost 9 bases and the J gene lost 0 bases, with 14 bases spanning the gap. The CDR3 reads CATKRPELNTEAFF. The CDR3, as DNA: TGTGCCACAAAACGACCTGAATTGAACACTGAAGCTTTCTTT.

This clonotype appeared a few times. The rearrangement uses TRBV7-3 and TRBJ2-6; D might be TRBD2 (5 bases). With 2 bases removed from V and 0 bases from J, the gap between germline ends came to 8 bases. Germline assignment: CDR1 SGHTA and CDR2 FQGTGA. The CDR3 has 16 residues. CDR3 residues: CASSLLANSGANVLTF. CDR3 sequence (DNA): TGTGCCAGCAGCTTACTAGCAAACTCTGGGGCCAACGTCCTGACTTTC.

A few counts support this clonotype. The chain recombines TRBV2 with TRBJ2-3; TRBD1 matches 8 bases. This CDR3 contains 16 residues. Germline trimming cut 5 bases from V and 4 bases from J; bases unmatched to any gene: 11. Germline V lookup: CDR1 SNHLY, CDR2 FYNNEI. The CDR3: CASSNNRGLMSDTQYF. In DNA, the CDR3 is TGTGCCAGCAGTAACAACAGGGGGTTGATGTCAGATACGCAGTATTTT. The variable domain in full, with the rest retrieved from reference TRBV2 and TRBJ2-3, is EPEVTQTPSHQVTQMGQEVILRCVPISNHLYFYWYRQILGQKVEFLVSFYNNEISEKSEIFDDQFSVERPDGSNFTLKIRSTKLEDSAMYFCASSNNRGLMSDTQYFGPGTRLTVL.

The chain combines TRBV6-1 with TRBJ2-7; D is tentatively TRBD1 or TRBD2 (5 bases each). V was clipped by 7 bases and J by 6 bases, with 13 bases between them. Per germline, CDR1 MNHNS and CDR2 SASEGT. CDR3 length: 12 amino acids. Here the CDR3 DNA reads TGTGCCAGCAAGGGTGCAGGGAGCGAGCAGTACTTC. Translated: CASKGAGSEQYF.

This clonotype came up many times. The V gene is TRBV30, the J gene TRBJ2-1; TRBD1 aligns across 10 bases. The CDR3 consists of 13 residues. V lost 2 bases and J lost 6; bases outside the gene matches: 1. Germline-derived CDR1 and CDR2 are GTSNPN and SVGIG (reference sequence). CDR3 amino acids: CAWSWTGGNEQFF. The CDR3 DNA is TGTGCCTGGAGTTGGACAGGGGGCAATGAGCAGTTCTTC.

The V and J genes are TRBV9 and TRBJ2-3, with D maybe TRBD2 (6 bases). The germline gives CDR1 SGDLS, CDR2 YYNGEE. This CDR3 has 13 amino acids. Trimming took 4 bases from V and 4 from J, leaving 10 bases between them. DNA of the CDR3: TGTGCCAGCAGCTCAGCGGGCGCAGATACGCAGTATTTT. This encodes CASSSAGADTQYF.

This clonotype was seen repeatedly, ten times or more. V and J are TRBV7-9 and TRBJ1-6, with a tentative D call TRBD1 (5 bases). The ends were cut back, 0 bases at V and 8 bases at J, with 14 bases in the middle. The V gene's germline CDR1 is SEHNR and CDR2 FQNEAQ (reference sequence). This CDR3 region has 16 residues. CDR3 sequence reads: CASSLAPEAGHSPLHF. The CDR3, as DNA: TGTGCCAGCAGCTTAGCCCCGGAGGCAGGGCATTCACCCCTCCACTTT.

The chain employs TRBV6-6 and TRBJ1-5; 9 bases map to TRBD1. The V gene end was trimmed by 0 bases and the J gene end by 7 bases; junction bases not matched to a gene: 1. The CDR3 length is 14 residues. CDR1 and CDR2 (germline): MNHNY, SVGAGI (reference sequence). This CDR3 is CASSYSQGAQPQHF. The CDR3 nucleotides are TGTGCCAGCAGTTACTCACAGGGGGCCCAGCCCCAGCATTTT.

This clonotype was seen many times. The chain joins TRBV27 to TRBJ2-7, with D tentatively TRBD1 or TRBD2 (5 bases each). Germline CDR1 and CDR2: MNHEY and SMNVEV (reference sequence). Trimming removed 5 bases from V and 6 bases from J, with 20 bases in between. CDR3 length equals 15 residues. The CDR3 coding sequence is TGTGCCAGCAGTGGGACCAGTCCGGCCCACCGCGAGCAGTACTTC. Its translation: CASSGTSPAHREQYF.